What follows are 13 T cell receptor beta chains derived from one specimen sequenced in a study of blood T cell repertoires in COVID-19. Method: immunoSEQ multiplex PCR; TCRdb's copy keeps in-frame clones and lacks some. The data hold around 100,000 clones, with over 80% observed a single time. The material sequenced was peripheral blood. Receptors originate from a man in his forties or fifties with active or convalescent COVID-19.

This rearrangement joins TRBV11-3 to TRBJ1-1; D is unclear. From germline, CDR1 is SGHNT and CDR2 YENEEA. The CDR3 is made up of 17 amino acids. Deletions cut 5 bases from V and 1 base from J, with 20 bases between. As DNA, the CDR3 is TGTGCCAGCAGCCCCTCGGAGTATAAGGTTGAGAACACTGAAGCTTTCTTT. This translates into CASSPSEYKVENTEAFF.

V usage is TRBV5-1 and J usage is TRBJ1-1, with D perhaps TRBD1 (6 bases). The CDR3 loop spans 14 amino acids. CDR1 and CDR2 (germline): SGHRS, YFSETQ. V shed 5 bases and J shed 5 bases, with 16 bases lying between them. CDR3 in DNA: TGCGCCAGCAGGACAGGCACCTCGGGGACTGAAGCTTTCTTT. It encodes CASRTGTSGTEAFF.

The chain employs TRBV10-2 and TRBJ1-5; a possible D gene is TRBD1 (6 bases). V lost 3 bases and J lost 3, with 12 bases in between. CDR3 size: 15 residues. Per germline, CDR1 WSHSY and CDR2 SAAADI. DNA of the CDR3: TGCGCCAGCAGTGAAATCGAGGGGGTCAATCAGCCCCAGCATTTT. As protein: CASSEIEGVNQPQHF.

V is TRBV29-1 and J is TRBJ2-5; 7 bases map to TRBD2. The CDR3 loop spans 14 amino acids. Looked up from germline, CDR1 is SQVTM and CDR2 is ANQGSEA. The J segment lost 5 bases and the V segment lost 6 bases, leaving 12 bases of the junction unmatched. The CDR3 DNA reads TGCAGCGTGGGCGTCGGGAGGATGGTGGAGACCCAGTACTTC. It codes for CSVGVGRMVETQYF. The whole variable domain, filled in from reference TRBV29-1 and TRBJ2-5, reads SAVISQKPSRDICQRGTSLTIQCQVDSQVTMMFWYRQQPGQSLTLIATANQGSEATYESGFVIDKFPISRPNLTFSTLTVSNMSPEDSSIYLCSVGVGRMVETQYFGPGTRLLVL.

J is TRBJ2-4 and V is TRBV18; D remains ambiguous. Germline V CDR1 and CDR2: KGHSH, LQKENI. The CDR3 is 14 amino acids. Trimming cost V 4 bases and J 3 bases, with 10 bases left between them. The CDR3 coding sequence is TGTGCCAGCTCACAGGAGCAAGTCAAAAACATTCAGTACTTC. Amino acid sequence: CASSQEQVKNIQYF.

The gene calls are TRBV2 and TRBJ2-7, with 16 positions matching TRBD2. The junction had 6 bases not matched to a gene; V was cut back by 4 bases and J by 6 bases. The germline V gene encodes CDR1 SNHLY and CDR2 FYNNEI. There are 16 residues in the CDR3. The CDR3 here is CASSAGLAGGLGEQYF. As DNA, the CDR3 is TGTGCCAGCAGTGCGGGACTAGCGGGAGGGTTGGGCGAGCAGTACTTC.

V is TRBV15 and J is TRBJ1-5; D uncertain. V was cut by 1 base and J by 2 bases, with 9 bases left in between. The V gene's germline CDR1 is LNHNV and CDR2 YYDKDF (reference sequence). This CDR3 has 15 residues. The CDR3 bases are TGTGCCACCAGCAGAGTGGCCCTGGGCAATCAGCCCCAGCATTTT. It encodes CATSRVALGNQPQHF.

Regarding this clone: At one boundary the junction diverges from the germline segment, which might be a read error. The chain uses TRBV2 and TRBJ2-2; D is perhaps TRBD1 (5 bases). The CDR3 totals 16 residues. Germline V gene data show CDR1 as SNHLY and CDR2 as FYNNEI. The CDR3 sequence: CASSAQGFANTRELFF. CDR3 bases: TGTGCCAGCAGTGCTCAGGGATTCGCGAACACCAGGGAGCTGTTTTTT.

This chain joins TRBV24-1 and TRBJ2-1, with D possibly TRBD2 on 6 matching bases. The germline V and J ends were trimmed by 0 bases and 3 bases, with 11 bases remaining between them. Germline V CDR1 and CDR2: KGHDR, SFDVKD. The CDR3 covers 16 residues. DNA of the CDR3: TGTGCCACCAGTGATTTGTCAGCGGAGGGCTACAATGAGCAGTTCTTC. Translating gives CATSDLSAEGYNEQFF.

The chain carries TRBV24-1 and TRBJ2-3, with TRBD2 identical over 9 bases. This CDR3 spans 17 amino acids. J lost 2 bases, V lost 3 bases, and 8 bases had no gene match. CDR1 and CDR2 (germline): KGHDR, SFDVKD. CDR3 in DNA: TGTGCCACCAGTGATCCTACGACTAGCGGTTACACAGATACGCAGTATTTT. Its protein is CATSDPTTSGYTDTQYF.

The CDR3 loop reads CASSRAAGGRTDTQYF. The CDR3 region has the DNA TGTGCCAGCAGTCGCGCAGCGGGAGGCCGGACAGATACGCAGTATTTT. The chain uses TRBV27 and TRBJ2-3; 9 bases align to TRBD2. Germline V gene data show CDR1 as MNHEY and CDR2 as SMNVEV (reference sequence). The CDR3 has 16 residues. The V segment lost 5 bases and the J segment 3 bases; nucleotides outside the gene matches: 9.

CDR3 in amino acids: CASSVGFRGETQYF. The CDR3 region has the DNA TGTGCCAGCAGCGTAGGGTTCAGGGGCGAGACCCAGTACTTC. The chain is built from TRBV9 and TRBJ2-5, with D perhaps matching TRBD1 (6 bases). The CDR3 sequence is 14 residues long. Germline CDR1 SGDLS, CDR2 YYNGEE. V gave up 0 bases and J gave up 5 bases, with 11 bases separating them.

The V call is TRBV7-9, the J call TRBJ2-1; TRBD1 matches 8 bases. CDR1 and CDR2 from the germline V gene are SEHNR and FQNEAQ (reference sequence). The CDR3 has 12 amino acids. Unmatched junction bases numbered 6, after V lost 5 bases and J lost 12 bases. CDR3 DNA: TGTGCCAGCAGCAAAAACAGGGGGACGCAGTTCTTC. This encodes CASSKNRGTQFF. The whole variable domain, remainder taken from reference TRBV7-9 and TRBJ2-1, is DTGVSQNPRHKITKRGQNVTFRCDPISEHNRLYWYRQTLGQGPEFLTYFQNEAQLEKSRLLSDRFSAERPKGSFSTLEIQRTEQGDSAMYLCASSKNRGTQFFGPGTRLTVL.